A selection of T cell receptor beta chains follows, all from one sample in a study of T-cell reconstitution after alpha-beta-depleted transplantation in children. TCRdb reanalysed the PCR reads using MiXCR and keeps one entry per CDR3 protein. Of fewer than 750,000 distinct CDR3 sequences listed, around 27% are singletons. The sample here was PBMCs, taken before TCRalphabeta/CD19-depleted stem cell transplant. These receptors were collected from a boy in the first two years of life with Wiskott-Aldrich syndrome, due to receive a stem cell transplant. Both conserved end residues are part of each CDR3. D genes are given only for firm matches. Clone size, where shown, is once, few, many, or a class for clones that have expanded.

TRBJ1-6	TRBD1	TRBV20-1	NA	CSARETPGTGGSPLHF	TGCAGTGCTAGAGAGACCCCTGGTACAGGGGGTTCACCCCTCCACTTT
TRBJ1-6	NA	TRBV3-1	few	CASSQGGRFVSPLHF	TGTGCCAGCAGCCAAGGTGGCAGGTTCGTTTCACCCCTCCACTTT
TRBJ2-7	TRBD1	TRBV5-1	few	CASRRGRDEQYF	TGCGCCAGCAGAAGGGGGCGCGACGAGCAGTACTTC
TRBJ2-2	NA	TRBV12-3/TRBV12-4	few	CASSVRPSNTGELFF	TGTGCCAGCAGTGTCCGTCCGTCGAACACCGGGGAGCTGTTTTTT
TRBJ2-1	TRBD2	TRBV12-3/TRBV12-4	NA	CASSLATSGRANEQFF	TGTGCCAGCAGTTTAGCAACTAGCGGGAGAGCCAATGAGCAGTTCTTC
TRBJ1-3	NA	TRBV6-5	few	CASSYSAAAGNTIYF	TGTGCCAGCAGTTATTCAGCAGCGGCTGGAAACACCATATATTTT
TRBJ2-1	TRBD2	TRBV9	few	CASSFNSGTSYNEQFF	TGTGCCAGCAGCTTCAACTCCGGGACTAGCTACAATGAGCAGTTCTTC
TRBJ1-6	NA	TRBV6-1	few	CASRTNKDSPLHF	TGTGCCAGCAGGACCAATAAGGACTCACCCCTCCACTTT
TRBJ2-1	NA	TRBV20-1	NA	CSAISGYNEQFF	TGCAGTGCTATTAGCGGTTACAATGAGCAGTTCTTC
TRBJ2-1	TRBD1	TRBV7-2	few	CASSRDRGLYNEQFF	TGTGCCAGCAGCCGGGACAGGGGGCTCTACAATGAGCAGTTCTTC
TRBJ2-1	TRBD2	TRBV12-3/TRBV12-4	NA	CASKTGLAGDEQFF	TGTGCCAGCAAAACGGGACTAGCGGGTGATGAGCAGTTCTTC
TRBJ1-5	NA	TRBV5-6	few	CASSFSTGYQPQHF	TGTGCCAGCAGCTTCTCGACAGGATATCAGCCCCAGCATTTT
TRBJ2-7	TRBD1	TRBV10-3	NA	CAISPTGLDEQYF	TGTGCCATCAGTCCGACAGGGTTGGACGAGCAGTACTTC
TRBJ2-7	TRBD2	TRBV6-5	NA	CASSYGAGLAGVNEQYF	TGTGCCAGCAGTTACGGGGCGGGACTAGCGGGAGTGAACGAGCAGTACTTC
TRBJ2-1	TRBD2	TRBV2	NA	CASRSSGSHEQFF	TGTGCCAGCAGGTCTAGCGGGTCCCATGAGCAGTTCTTC
TRBJ2-3	NA	TRBV5-1	once	CASSPTPTDTQYF	TGCGCCAGCAGCCCGACCCCCACAGATACGCAGTATTTT
TRBJ2-1	NA	TRBV5-1	few	CASSLDSGPYNEQFF	TGCGCCAGCAGCTTGGACTCAGGCCCATACAATGAGCAGTTCTTC
TRBJ2-1	TRBD1	TRBV12-3/TRBV12-4	NA	CASSFTGGTEQFF	TGTGCCAGCAGTTTTACAGGGGGCACTGAGCAGTTCTTC
TRBJ2-2	TRBD1	TRBV24-1	NA	CATSAGTGDTGELFF	TGTGCCACCAGTGCGGGGACAGGGGACACCGGGGAGCTGTTTTTT
TRBJ2-7	TRBD2	TRBV5-1	NA	CASSLGPLGRAKRNEQYF	TGCGCCAGCAGCTTGGGCCCCCTCGGGAGGGCCAAAAGGAACGAGCAGTACTTC
TRBJ2-5	TRBD2	TRBV5-4	NA	CASSLSGRAEMTQYF	TGTGCCAGCAGCCTAAGCGGGAGGGCCGAGATGACCCAGTACTTC
TRBJ1-2	NA	TRBV7-8	NA	CASSSEDVFYGYTF	TGTGCCAGCAGCTCCGAAGACGTTTTCTATGGCTACACCTTC
TRBJ2-3	NA	TRBV6-2/TRBV6-3	NA	CASSYSPGKGTDTQYF	TGTGCCAGCAGTTACTCACCAGGCAAAGGAACAGATACGCAGTATTTT
TRBJ2-2	TRBD2	TRBV19	NA	CASSRGGKATGELFF	TGTGCCAGTAGTCGCGGGGGGAAGGCGACCGGGGAGCTGTTTTTT
TRBJ2-7	NA	TRBV5-1	NA	CASSSGAITPYEQYF	TGCGCCAGCAGCTCTGGAGCTATTACGCCATACGAGCAGTACTTC
TRBJ1-2	TRBD1	TRBV10-3	NA	CAISRGLRDREYGYTF	TGTGCCATCAGTCGGGGCTTGAGGGACAGGGAATATGGCTACACCTTC
TRBJ2-5	TRBD2	TRBV4-2	few	CASSHGRLAKTQYF	TGTGCCAGCAGCCATGGGCGACTAGCGAAGACCCAGTACTTC
TRBJ2-2	NA	TRBV14	NA	CASSQDRRDGELFF	TGTGCCAGCAGCCAAGATCGAAGGGACGGGGAGCTGTTTTTT
TRBJ2-2	TRBD2	TRBV5-1	few	CASSSGLAGGINTGELFF	TGCGCCAGCAGCTCCGGACTAGCGGGAGGCATTAACACCGGGGAGCTGTTTTTT
TRBJ1-2	TRBD1	TRBV20-1	few	CSAREGARGYTF	TGCAGTGCCCGAGAGGGGGCGCGGGGCTACACCTTC
TRBJ2-2	TRBD1	TRBV5-1	NA	CASSLLLGQGNTGELFF	TGCGCCAGCAGCTTGCTGCTGGGACAGGGTAACACCGGGGAGCTGTTTTTT
TRBJ2-1	NA	TRBV7-7	NA	CASSRGLARGVLYNEQFF	TGTGCCAGCAGCAGAGGGCTAGCCAGGGGGGTGCTGTACAATGAGCAGTTCTTC
TRBJ2-1	TRBD1	TRBV9	NA	CASSVEGQSYNEQFF	TGTGCCAGCAGCGTAGAGGGACAGTCCTACAATGAGCAGTTCTTC
TRBJ2-2	NA	TRBV2	NA	CASRDIANTGELFF	TGTGCCAGCAGGGACATCGCGAACACCGGGGAGCTGTTTTTT
TRBJ2-4	NA	TRBV12-3/TRBV12-4	few	CASSLVGGGNIQYF	TGTGCCAGCAGTTTGGTGGGAGGGGGAAACATTCAGTACTTC
TRBJ2-7	NA	TRBV28	few	CATARGYEQYF	TGTGCCACCGCCAGGGGTTACGAGCAGTACTTC
TRBJ2-1	NA	TRBV12-3/TRBV12-4	few	CASSLPGRPNNEQFF	TGTGCCAGCAGTCTTCCGGGACGCCCCAACAATGAGCAGTTCTTC
TRBJ2-2	NA	TRBV5-1	NA	CASSLPISGSGGDANTGELFF	TGCGCCAGCAGCCTCCCGATTAGCGGCTCCGGTGGGGACGCGAACACCGGGGAGCTGTTTTTT
TRBJ2-3	NA	TRBV7-8	NA	CASSKIVDTQYF	TGTGCCAGCAGCAAAATTGTAGATACGCAGTATTTT
TRBJ2-7	NA	TRBV10-3	NA	CAISAERQGEQYF	TGTGCCATCAGTGCGGAAAGACAAGGGGAGCAGTACTTC
TRBJ2-1	NA	TRBV5-1	NA	CASSFGQSYNEQFF	TGCGCCAGCAGCTTCGGACAATCCTACAATGAGCAGTTCTTC
TRBJ2-1	TRBD2	TRBV7-6	NA	CASSSGASGRADEQFF	TGTGCCAGCAGCTCAGGGGCAAGCGGGAGGGCCGATGAGCAGTTCTTC
TRBJ2-7	NA	TRBV28	few	CASSLFWPYEQYF	TGTGCCAGCAGTTTATTCTGGCCATACGAGCAGTACTTC
TRBJ2-5	NA	TRBV7-6	NA	CASSSKRYQETQYF	TGTGCCAGCAGCTCCAAGCGGTACCAAGAGACCCAGTACTTC
TRBJ1-5	NA	TRBV5-1	NA	CASSFAGPQPQHF	TGCGCCAGCAGCTTCGCAGGGCCTCAGCCCCAGCATTTT
TRBJ2-1	TRBD2	TRBV28	NA	CASSYLRLAVVRHLYEQFF	TGTGCCAGCAGTTACCTCCGACTAGCGGTAGTGAGGCATTTGTATGAGCAGTTCTTC
TRBJ2-1	TRBD1	TRBV5-1	NA	CASSTGDGHNEQFF	TGCGCCAGCAGCACAGGGGACGGACACAATGAGCAGTTCTTC
TRBJ2-2	NA	TRBV2	few	CASSADTGELFF	TGTGCCAGCAGCGCGGACACCGGGGAGCTGTTTTTT